This T cell receptor beta chain was captured by sequencing in a study of cytomegalovirus exposure and HLA in healthy donors. This CDR3 region has 13 residues. Germline CDR1 and CDR2: SNHLY and FYNNEI. The ends were cut back, 6 bases at V and 6 bases at J, with 14 bases in the middle. This clone was seen just once. Its antigen remains unknown. This table comes from immunoSEQ multiplex PCR, and its TCRdb copy is limited to in-frame clones, with some not included. Among some 140,000 clones, about nine tenths were seen once, and the ten largest hold less than 3%. Study-wide results and limits: Confirmation in vitro established that a few CMV-associated chains were specific for CMV antigens.

The TCR sequence derives from a man aged 18 to 29 in good health and CMV-seronegative. The sample taken for sequencing was PBMCs. The J gene is TRBJ1-2, the V gene TRBV2; a possible D gene is TRBD1 (5 bases). CDR3 region: CASSFTGVDGYTF. The CDR3 DNA is TGTGCCAGCAGCTTTACAGGTGTTGATGGCTACACCTTC.